The source of this T cell receptor (beta chain) is a study of T cells in Graves' hyperthyroidism and ophthalmopathy. Across the whole study: Specimen type is peripheral blood, collected at initial diagnosis prior to any treatment.

This clonotype was seen at least ten times. The TCR beta CDR3 regions underwent amplification using RNA transcripts as the source. HTBI primers were used for first-round RT-PCR of the TCR CDR3. MiXCR was run by TCRdb on the multiplex PCR reads, yielding one entry per CDR3 protein. Of roughly 200,000 distinct CDR3 sequences in the sample, 18% were seen once. Germline V CDR1 and CDR2: DFQATT, SNEGSKA (reference sequence). The CDR3 has 14 amino acids. The J segment lost 6 bases and the V segment lost 2 bases, leaving 7 bases of the junction unmatched. The receptor was isolated from a man aged 35 to 55 with Graves' hyperthyroidism. The chain carries TRBV20-1 and TRBJ2-7; 10 nucleotides match TRBD1. Material: blood. This CDR3 reads CSARYPGQGSEQYF. The DNA for the CDR3 is TGCAGTGCTAGATATCCGGGACAGGGGAGCGAGCAGTACTTC.